These 3 T cell receptor beta chains came from one sample sequenced in a study of response to subunit inactivated influenza vaccine. Each CDR3 protein is one row after TCRdb ran MiXCR on the RT-PCR reads. The sample lists 500,000 to 600,000 distinct CDR3 sequences; 10% to 15% were seen once. The sequencing here drew on PBMCs from blood, taken more than 35 days after vaccination. The origin of the receptors is a man over 45 who received an inactivated influenza vaccine.

This rearrangement joins TRBV15 to TRBJ1-5; 7 positions match TRBD1. Germline V gene sequence: CDR1 LNHNV, CDR2 YYDKDF (reference sequence). The trim removed 5 bases at V and 3 bases at J, leaving 7 bases unmatched. This CDR3 is 15 amino acids long. For the CDR3, the DNA is TGTGCCACCAGCCGAAGACAGGGACCCAATCAGCCCCAGCATTTT. Its protein is CATSRRQGPNQPQHF.

This clonotype came up once. The chain recombines TRBV30 with TRBJ1-1; the D gene is possibly TRBD1 (5 bases). With 2 bases removed from V and 4 bases from J, the gap between germline ends came to 23 bases. Germline V lookup: CDR1 GTSNPN, CDR2 SVGIG (reference sequence). This CDR3 is built from 17 residues. The CDR3 protein is CAWSWGTWGDWTTEAFF. CDR3 DNA: TGTGCCTGGAGTTGGGGGACCTGGGGCGATTGGACCACTGAAGCTTTCTTT.

This clonotype showed up just a few times. The chain is built from TRBV15 and TRBJ2-6, with 7 bases identical to TRBD1. After removal of 3 bases from V and 4 bases from J, the junction contained 3 bases not matched to a gene. CDR1 LNHNV and CDR2 YYDKDF come from the germline V gene (reference sequence). The CDR3 length is 15 residues. The CDR3, as DNA: TGTGCCACCAGCAGGACAGGGTTCGGGGCCAACGTCCTGACTTTC. Its translation is CATSRTGFGANVLTF.